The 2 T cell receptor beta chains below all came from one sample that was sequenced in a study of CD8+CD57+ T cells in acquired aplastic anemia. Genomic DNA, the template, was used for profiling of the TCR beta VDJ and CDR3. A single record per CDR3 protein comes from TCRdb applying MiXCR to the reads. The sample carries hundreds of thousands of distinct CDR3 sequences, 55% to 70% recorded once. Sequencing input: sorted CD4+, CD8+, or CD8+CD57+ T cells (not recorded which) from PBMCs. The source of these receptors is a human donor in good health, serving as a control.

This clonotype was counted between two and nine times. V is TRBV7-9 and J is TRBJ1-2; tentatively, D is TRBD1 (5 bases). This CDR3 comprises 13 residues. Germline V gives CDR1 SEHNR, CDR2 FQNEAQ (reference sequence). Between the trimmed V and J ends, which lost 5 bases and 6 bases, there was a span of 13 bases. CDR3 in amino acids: CASSQGREDGYTF. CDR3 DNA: TGTGCCAGCAGCCAGGGACGGGAAGATGGCTACACCTTC.

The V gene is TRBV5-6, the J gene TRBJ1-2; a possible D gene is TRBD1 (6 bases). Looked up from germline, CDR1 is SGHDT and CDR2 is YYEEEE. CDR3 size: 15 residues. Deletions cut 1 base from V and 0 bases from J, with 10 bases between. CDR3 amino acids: CASSLRTAPNYGYTF. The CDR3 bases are TGTGCCAGCAGCTTGAGGACAGCCCCTAACTATGGCTACACCTTC.